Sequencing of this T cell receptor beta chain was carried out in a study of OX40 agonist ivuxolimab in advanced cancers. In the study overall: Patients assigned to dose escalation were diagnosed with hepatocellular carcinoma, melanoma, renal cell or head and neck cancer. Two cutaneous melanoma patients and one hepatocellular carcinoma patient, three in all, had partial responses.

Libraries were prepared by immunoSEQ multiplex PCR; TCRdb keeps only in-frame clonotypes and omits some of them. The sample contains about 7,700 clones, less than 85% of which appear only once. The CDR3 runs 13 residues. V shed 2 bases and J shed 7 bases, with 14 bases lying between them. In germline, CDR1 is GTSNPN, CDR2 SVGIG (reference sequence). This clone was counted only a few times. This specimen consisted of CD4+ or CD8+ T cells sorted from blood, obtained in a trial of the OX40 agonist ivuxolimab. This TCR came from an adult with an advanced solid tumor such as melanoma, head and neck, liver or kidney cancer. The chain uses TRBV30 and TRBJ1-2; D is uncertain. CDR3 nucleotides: TGTGCCTGGAGTTACGACGAAGCGAGTGGCTACACCTTC. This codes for CAWSYDEASGYTF.